This T cell receptor (beta chain) comes out of a study of tumor-infiltrating lymphocytes in primary liver carcinoma. TCR beta cDNA was reverse-transcribed from around 0.55 ug of total RNA. The reaction used a constant-region primer and ProtoScript II reverse transcriptase. ARM-PCR was slightly modified, and three nested multiplex PCR rounds with it gave rise to the TCR beta libraries. It was with TRBV1-TRBV30 forward primers and a C-beta reverse primer that the first two PCR rounds were run, at around 10 cycles each. From the multiplex PCR reads, TCRdb called clonotypes with MiXCR, one entry per CDR3 protein. The sample records tens of thousands of distinct CDR3 sequences, about three quarters being singletons. Details on this clonotype: Antigen: not known. Since the CDR3 does not end with the conserved phenylalanine or tryptophan, this likely comes from a read error.

The germline CDR1 and CDR2 sequences are SQVTM and ANQGSEA. V was cut by 6 bases and J by 4 bases, with 12 bases left in between. The CDR3 is 13 amino acids. Investigators took RNA and DNA out together from 20-30 mg of unsorted bulk tissue. Chronic HBV infection was present in the patients, who were treatment-naive. Sampling was performed at five separate regions of each tumor. Study-level points and caveats: The top-250-clone fraction was significantly higher in tumors than in blood (p = 0.039).

The sequence was obtained from a man aged 40-50 years with primary liver carcinoma and hepatitis B virus infection. The gene calls are TRBV29-1 and TRBJ2-2; D remains ambiguous. Sequenced material: liver tumor tissue from sampling region 1. Regarding subset: tumor region T1, superior pole. CDR3 coding DNA: TGCAGCGTGAGTAGCTGGAGCACCGGGGAGCTGTTTTTA. It yields the protein CSVSSWSTGELFL.